These T cell receptor beta chains were read from a single sample in a study of T cell repertoires in cytomegalovirus infection. TCRdb passed the reads through MiXCR, listing each CDR3 protein once. The sample yields approximately 730,000 distinct CDR3 sequences, about 29% seen once. Their antigens are not known. This specimen consisted of cultured CD8+ T cells from PBMCs, obtained from culture after CMV antigen stimulation. The receptors derive from a human donor in good health (CMV status not recorded). Some clones in this sample may be carry-over from other donors' samples. The CDR3 runs from the conserved cysteine through the conserved F or W. The D gene is left open where the match is weak. Clone size is shown for a subset of rows, as once, few, many or a class of expanded clone.

d_gene,j_gene,v_gene,abundance,CDR3aa,CDR3nt
.,TRBJ2-4,TRBV7-9,.,CASTTGAKNIQYF,TGTGCCAGCACGACCGGGGCCAAAAACATTCAGTACTTC
TRBD1,TRBJ1-3,TRBV10-3,.,CAISDISGTEQLSGNTIYF,TGTGCCATCAGTGACATAAGCGGGACAGAGCAACTCTCTGGAAACACCATATATTTT
TRBD1,TRBJ2-3,TRBV6-5,many,CASSYSWPIKWTGTARDTQYF,TGTGCCAGCAGTTACTCATGGCCTATCAAGTGGACCGGGACAGCCAGAGATACGCAGTATTTT
.,TRBJ2-5,TRBV7-9,.,CASSPRTGRDQETQYF,TGTGCCAGCAGCCCTAGGACAGGGAGGGACCAAGAGACCCAGTACTTC
TRBD1,TRBJ1-2,TRBV19,few,CASSKGTGYGYTF,TGTGCCAGTAGTAAGGGGACAGGCTATGGCTACACCTTC
.,TRBJ2-3,TRBV24-1,few,CATSDPRRDTQYF,TGTGCCACCAGTGACCCACGGCGAGATACGCAGTATTTT
.,TRBJ1-2,TRBV7-3,few,CASSHGAGDGYTF,TGTGCCAGCAGCCATGGGGCGGGAGATGGCTACACCTTC
TRBD1,TRBJ1-5,TRBV27,few,CASNPTGGHQPQHF,TGTGCCAGCAATCCGACAGGGGGCCATCAGCCCCAGCATTTT
.,TRBJ1-2,TRBV7-9,.,CASSPDPVGGGYTF,TGTGCCAGCAGCCCCGATCCGGTGGGGGGGGGCTACACCTTC
.,TRBJ1-5,TRBV12-3/TRBV12-4,many,CASSVYANQPQHF,TGTGCCAGCAGTGTCTATGCCAATCAGCCCCAGCATTTT
.,TRBJ1-5,TRBV25-1,.,CASNLSWGVQPQHF,TGTGCCAGCAACCTGAGTTGGGGGGTTCAGCCCCAGCATTTT
.,TRBJ1-2,TRBV7-9,many,CASSPIGGGMDGYTF,TGTGCCAGCAGCCCCATCGGGGGGGGGATGGATGGCTACACCTTC
.,TRBJ2-7,TRBV7-4,.,CASSSRGGQETYEQYF,TGTGCCAGCAGCTCTAGGGGGGGACAGGAGACCTACGAGCAGTACTTC
.,TRBJ2-1,TRBV15,few,CATQQDLSYNEQFF,TGTGCCACCCAACAGGACCTCTCCTACAATGAGCAGTTCTTC
.,TRBJ1-1,TRBV25-1,few,CASSVTVSNTEAFF,TGTGCCAGCAGCGTGACGGTTTCGAACACTGAAGCTTTCTTT
.,TRBJ1-5,TRBV4-2,few,CASSQDSWTDSNQPQHF,TGTGCCAGCAGCCAAGATTCCTGGACTGATAGCAATCAGCCCCAGCATTTT